These 15 T cell receptor beta chains came from one sample sequenced in a study of Ad26.COV2.S vaccination and SARS-CoV-2 variants. Profiling relied on immunoSEQ multiplex PCR, and the TCRdb table lists in-frame clones only, not all of them. The sample holds 350,000 to 500,000 clones; 89% are singletons and the top ten take around 2.6%. Treatment given: roughly 19 received Ad26.COV2.S at low or high dose, single or two shots; several received placebo; per-sample allocation not given. Specimens were obtained on day 63 following the first vaccine or placebo injection. Specimen: peripheral blood, collected in a trial of Ad26.COV2.S vaccine versus placebo. These receptors came from a person between 18 and 60 years old who received the Ad26.COV2.S COVID-19 vaccine or a placebo.

The chain couples TRBV6-2 or TRBV6-3 to TRBJ2-3; D is unresolved. V was clipped by 2 bases and J by 6 bases, with 12 bases between them. The CDR3 has 14 residues. CDR1 is MNHEY and CDR2 is SVGEGT in the germline V gene. The CDR3 loop reads CASSYPDPRDTQYF. Here the CDR3 DNA reads TGTGCCAGCAGTTACCCAGACCCCAGGGATACGCAGTATTTT.

The rearrangement uses TRBV6-2 or TRBV6-3 and TRBJ2-1; D is possibly TRBD1 (5 bases). Germline CDR1 reads MNHEY; CDR2 reads SVGEGT. V was pared by 2 bases and J by 2 bases, with 10 bases between. This CDR3 has 15 amino acids. The CDR3 bases are TGTGCCAGCAGTTACGGACACCTCACCTACAATGAGCAGTTCTTC. It codes for CASSYGHLTYNEQFF.

The chain couples TRBV7-9 to TRBJ2-6, with 12 bases aligning to TRBD1. V trimming: 4 bases; J trimming: 1 base; junction bases outside the gene matches: 2. CDR3 length equals 17 residues. The germline CDR1 and CDR2 sequences are SEHNR and FQNEAQ (reference sequence). CDR3 bases: TGTGCCAGCAGCTCGGGACAGGGGGCGTCTGGGGCCAACGTCCTGACTTTC. Translated, it gives CASSSGQGASGANVLTF.

The chain joins TRBV20-1 to TRBJ2-7; D not certain. V lost 5 bases and J 6 bases, leaving 11 bases between the germline ends. The CDR3 length is 11 residues. CDR1 is DFQATT, CDR2 SNEGSKA, per germline (reference sequence). The CDR3 is CSALNLVEQYF. The CDR3 coding sequence is TGCAGTGCTTTGAACCTCGTCGAGCAGTACTTC.

In its sample, this clone was seen once. The CDR3 bases are TGCAGCTCCGGGAGGGCCTTGAGGAATGAGCAGTTCTTC. Translation: CSSGRALRNEQFF. The rearrangement uses TRBV29-1 and TRBJ2-1; 8 bases match TRBD2. CDR3 length: 13 amino acids. Germline CDR1 SQVTM, CDR2 ANQGSEA. V trimming: 8 bases; J trimming: 7 bases; junction bases outside the gene matches: 10.

The chain recombines TRBV28 with TRBJ2-7, with D unclear. Trimming removed 7 bases at V and 1 base at J, with 14 bases between. Germline V CDR1 and CDR2: MDHEN, SYDVKM. The CDR3 is 14 amino acids. CDR3: CASTLAGESYEQYF. The CDR3 region has the DNA TGTGCCAGCACCTTGGCAGGCGAGTCCTACGAGCAGTACTTC. Full variable domain (rest looked up from reference TRBV28 and TRBJ2-7): DVKVTQSSRYLVKRTGEKVFLECVQDMDHENMFWYRQDPGLGLRLIYFSYDVKMKEKGDIPEGYSVSREKKERFSLILESASTNQTSMYLCASTLAGESYEQYFGPGTRLTVT.

This clone was picked up one time. The J gene is TRBJ2-3, the V gene TRBV3-1 (or the pseudogene TRBV3-2), with unresolved D. The V gene's germline CDR1 is LGHDT and CDR2 YNNKEL (reference sequence). The CDR3 length is 13 residues. V shed 6 bases and J shed 6 bases, with 13 bases lying between them. In DNA, the CDR3 is TGTGCCAGCAGATACAGCGTAGGTGATACGCAGTATTTT. Its protein is CASRYSVGDTQYF.

This chain uses TRBV18 with TRBJ1-3, with no clear D. CDR1 and CDR2 from the germline V gene are KGHSH and LQKENI. V was trimmed by 0 bases and J by 2 bases, leaving 8 bases between them. The CDR3 covers 15 residues. CDR3 protein: CASSPPGDPGNTIYF. The CDR3 region has the DNA TGTGCCAGCTCACCACCCGGAGACCCTGGAAACACCATATATTTT. Complete variable domain (other parts from reference TRBV18 and TRBJ1-3): NAGVMQNPRHLVRRRGQEARLRCSPMKGHSHVYWYRQLPEEGLKFMVYLQKENIIDESGMPKERFSAEFPKEGPSILRIQQVVRGDSAAYFCASSPPGDPGNTIYFGEGSWLTVV.

The chain uses TRBV18 and TRBJ2-5; D is perhaps TRBD1 or TRBD2 (5 bases each). Trimming stripped 4 bases from V and 5 bases from J, with 11 bases between. CDR1 and CDR2 (germline): KGHSH, LQKENI. The CDR3 spans 13 residues. CDR3 in DNA: TGTGCCAGCTCACGACAAGGGGAGGAGACCCAGTACTTC. Translation: CASSRQGEETQYF.

This chain links TRBV6-5 with TRBJ1-5; D gene uncertain. Trimming took off 7 bases at V and 3 bases at J, with 13 bases between the two ends. Germline V gives CDR1 MNHEY, CDR2 SVGAGI. CDR3 length equals 14 residues. This chain's CDR3 is CASTYSFLNQPQHF. DNA for the CDR3: TGTGCCAGCACCTACAGTTTTCTCAATCAGCCCCAGCATTTT.

The chain joins TRBV4-2 to TRBJ1-3; no definite D call. The V and J ends lost 3 bases and 0 bases respectively, with 18 bases between them. The CDR3 sequence is 18 residues long. Germline CDR1 is LGHNA and CDR2 is YNFKEQ. The DNA of the CDR3 is TGTGCCAGCAGCCACCTCCCTGAACCCCTGGACTCTGGAAACACCATATATTTT. Translation gives CASSHLPEPLDSGNTIYF.

The V call is TRBV19, the J call TRBJ1-2; no reliable D call. There are 13 residues in the CDR3. V gave up 7 bases and J gave up 5 bases, with 14 bases separating them. Germline V gene lookup returns CDR1 LNHDA and CDR2 SQIVND (reference sequence). The CDR3 protein is CASTRADPYGYTF. Here the CDR3 DNA reads TGTGCCAGTACACGGGCCGACCCTTATGGCTACACCTTC.

This clone was counted between two and nine times. In the same sample, other DNA sequences code for this CDR3. J is TRBJ1-1 and V is TRBV5-1, with a possible D match to TRBD1 (6 bases). V lost 0 bases and J lost 1, with 7 bases in between. The V gene's germline CDR1 is SGHRS and CDR2 YFSETQ. CDR3 size: 14 residues. The chain's CDR3 is CASSLDRANTEAFF. CDR3 nucleotide sequence: TGCGCCAGCAGCTTGGACAGGGCGAACACTGAAGCTTTCTTT.

The count of this clone is one. The chain recombines TRBV29-1 with TRBJ1-1; perhaps TRBD1 as D (5 bases). Germline V lookup: CDR1 SQVTM, CDR2 ANQGSEA. The CDR3 is 14 amino acids. V lost 5 bases and J lost 3, with 16 bases in between. The CDR3 is CSVRRTGGDTEAFF. CDR3 bases: TGCAGCGTTAGGAGAACAGGTGGGGACACTGAAGCTTTCTTT.

This clone was seen once. The chain employs TRBV5-1 and TRBJ2-1; 7 positions agree with TRBD2. The CDR3 is 14 residues long. The junction had 11 bases not matched to a gene; V was cut back by 7 bases and J by 7 bases. Germline assignment: CDR1 SGHRS and CDR2 YFSETQ. As DNA, the CDR3 is TGCGCCAGCCGTTTTGGCGGGGGATTTAATGAGCAGTTCTTC. Amino acids: CASRFGGGFNEQFF.